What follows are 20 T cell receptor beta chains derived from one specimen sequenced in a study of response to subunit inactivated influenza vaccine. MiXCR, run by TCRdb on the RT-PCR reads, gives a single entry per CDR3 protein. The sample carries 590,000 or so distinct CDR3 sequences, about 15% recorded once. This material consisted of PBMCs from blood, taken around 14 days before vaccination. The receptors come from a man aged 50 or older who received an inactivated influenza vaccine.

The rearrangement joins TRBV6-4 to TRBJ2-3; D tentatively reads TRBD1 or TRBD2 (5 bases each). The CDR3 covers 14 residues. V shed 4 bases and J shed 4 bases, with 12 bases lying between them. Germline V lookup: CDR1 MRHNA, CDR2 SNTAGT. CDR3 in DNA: TGTGCCAGCAGTGCAGGGAGTGAGGCAGATACGCAGTATTTT. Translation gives CASSAGSEADTQYF.

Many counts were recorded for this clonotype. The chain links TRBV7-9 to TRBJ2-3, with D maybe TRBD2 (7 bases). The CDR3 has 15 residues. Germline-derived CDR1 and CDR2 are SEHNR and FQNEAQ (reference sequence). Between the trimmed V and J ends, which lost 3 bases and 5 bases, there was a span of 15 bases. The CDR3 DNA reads TGTGCCAGCAGCTTGAGAGCGGGGACACGAGATACGCAGTATTTT. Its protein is CASSLRAGTRDTQYF.

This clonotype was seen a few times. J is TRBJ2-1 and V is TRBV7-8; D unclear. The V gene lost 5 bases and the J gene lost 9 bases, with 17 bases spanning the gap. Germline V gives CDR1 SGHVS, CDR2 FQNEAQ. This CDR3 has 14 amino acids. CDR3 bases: TGTGCCAGCAGCCATCTGCTGGCCCGGGCTGAGCAGTTCTTC. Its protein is CASSHLLARAEQFF.

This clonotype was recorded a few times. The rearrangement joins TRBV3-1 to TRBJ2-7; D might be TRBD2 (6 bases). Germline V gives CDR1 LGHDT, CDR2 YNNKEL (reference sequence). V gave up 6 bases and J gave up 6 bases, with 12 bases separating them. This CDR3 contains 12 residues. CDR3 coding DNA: TGTGCCAGCAGGGGGGGACCCCTCGAGCAGTACTTC. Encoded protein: CASRGGPLEQYF.

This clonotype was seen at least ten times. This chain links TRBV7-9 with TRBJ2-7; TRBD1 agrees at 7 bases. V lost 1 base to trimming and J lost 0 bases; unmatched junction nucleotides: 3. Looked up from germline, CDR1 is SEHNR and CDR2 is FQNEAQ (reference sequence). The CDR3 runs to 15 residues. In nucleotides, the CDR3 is TGTGCCAGCAGCTTAGTAGAGGGGGCCTCCTACGAGCAGTACTTC. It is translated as CASSLVEGASYEQYF.

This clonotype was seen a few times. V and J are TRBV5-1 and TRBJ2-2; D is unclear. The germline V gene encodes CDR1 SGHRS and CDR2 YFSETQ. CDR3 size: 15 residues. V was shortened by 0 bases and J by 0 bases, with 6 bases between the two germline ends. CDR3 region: CASSLERANTGELFF. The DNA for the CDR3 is TGCGCCAGCAGCTTGGAAAGGGCGAACACCGGGGAGCTGTTTTTT.

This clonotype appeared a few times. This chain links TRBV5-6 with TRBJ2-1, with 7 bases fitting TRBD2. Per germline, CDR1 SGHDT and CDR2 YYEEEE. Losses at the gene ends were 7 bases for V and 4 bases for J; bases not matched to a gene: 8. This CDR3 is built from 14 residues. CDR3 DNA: TGTGCCAGCTTAGCGGGCGCCCGATACAATGAGCAGTTCTTC. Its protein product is CASLAGARYNEQFF.

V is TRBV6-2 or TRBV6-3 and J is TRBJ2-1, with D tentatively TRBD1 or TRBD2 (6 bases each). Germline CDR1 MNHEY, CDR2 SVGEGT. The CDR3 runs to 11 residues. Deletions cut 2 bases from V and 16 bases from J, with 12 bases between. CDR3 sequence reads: CASSYGGQKFF. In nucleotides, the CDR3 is TGTGCCAGCAGTTACGGGGGGCAGAAATTCTTC.

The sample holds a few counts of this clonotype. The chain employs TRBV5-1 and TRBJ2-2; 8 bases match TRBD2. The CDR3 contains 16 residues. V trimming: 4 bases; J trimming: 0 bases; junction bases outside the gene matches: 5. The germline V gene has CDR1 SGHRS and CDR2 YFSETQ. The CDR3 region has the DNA TGCGCCAGCAGCGAACCGGGACTAGCGAACACCGGGGAGCTGTTTTTT. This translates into CASSEPGLANTGELFF.

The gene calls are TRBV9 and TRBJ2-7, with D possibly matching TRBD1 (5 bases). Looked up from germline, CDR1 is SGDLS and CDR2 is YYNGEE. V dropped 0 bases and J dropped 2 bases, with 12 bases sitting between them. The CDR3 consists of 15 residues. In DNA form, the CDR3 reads TGTGCCAGCAGCGTAGCCGACAGATCAACCTACGAGCAGTACTTC. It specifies CASSVADRSTYEQYF. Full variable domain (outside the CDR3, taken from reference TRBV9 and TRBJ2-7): DSGVTQTPKHLITATGQRVTLRCSPRSGDLSVYWYQQSLDQGLQFLIQYYNGEERAKGNILERFSAQQFPDLHSELNLSSLELGDSALYFCASSVADRSTYEQYFGPGTRLTVT.

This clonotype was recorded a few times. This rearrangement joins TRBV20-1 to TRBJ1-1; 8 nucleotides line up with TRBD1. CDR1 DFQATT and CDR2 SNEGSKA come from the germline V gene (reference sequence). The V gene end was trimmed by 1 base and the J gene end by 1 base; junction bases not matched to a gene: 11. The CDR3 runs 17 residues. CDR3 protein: CSARGLRQGATNTEAFF. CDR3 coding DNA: TGCAGTGCTAGAGGATTGAGGCAGGGGGCGACGAACACTGAAGCTTTCTTT.

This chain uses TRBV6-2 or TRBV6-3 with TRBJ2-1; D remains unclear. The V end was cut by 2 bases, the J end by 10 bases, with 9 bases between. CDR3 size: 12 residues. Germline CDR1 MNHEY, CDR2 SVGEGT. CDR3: CASSYPGWEQFF. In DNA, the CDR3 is TGTGCCAGCAGTTACCCTGGGTGGGAGCAGTTCTTC.

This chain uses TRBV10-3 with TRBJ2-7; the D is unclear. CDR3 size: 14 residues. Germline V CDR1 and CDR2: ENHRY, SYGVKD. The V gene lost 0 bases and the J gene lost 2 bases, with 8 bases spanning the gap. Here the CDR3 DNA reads TGTGCCATCAGTGAGTCGAACACCGCCTACGAGCAGTACTTC. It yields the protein CAISESNTAYEQYF.

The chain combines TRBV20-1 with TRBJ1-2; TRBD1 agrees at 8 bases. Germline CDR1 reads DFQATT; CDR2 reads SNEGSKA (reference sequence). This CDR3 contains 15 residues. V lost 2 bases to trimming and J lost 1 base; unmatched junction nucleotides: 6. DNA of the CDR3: TGCAGTGCTAGATCGGCGACAGGGGATAACTATGGCTACACCTTC. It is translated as CSARSATGDNYGYTF.

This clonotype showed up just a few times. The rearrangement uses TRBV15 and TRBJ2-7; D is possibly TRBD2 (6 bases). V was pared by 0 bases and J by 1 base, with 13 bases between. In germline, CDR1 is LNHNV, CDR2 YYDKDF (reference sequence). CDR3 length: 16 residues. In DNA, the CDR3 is TGTGCCACCAGCAGAGATAGACTAGACCTATCCTACGAGCAGTACTTC. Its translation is CATSRDRLDLSYEQYF.

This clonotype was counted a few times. The CDR3 loop reads CSALPSGLYEQYF. In DNA, the CDR3 is TGCAGCGCCCTCCCGAGCGGTTTGTACGAGCAGTACTTC. The chain links TRBV20-1 to TRBJ2-7; weak D call: TRBD2 (5 bases). Germline lookup yields CDR1 DFQATT and CDR2 SNEGSKA (reference sequence). This CDR3 is 13 amino acids long.

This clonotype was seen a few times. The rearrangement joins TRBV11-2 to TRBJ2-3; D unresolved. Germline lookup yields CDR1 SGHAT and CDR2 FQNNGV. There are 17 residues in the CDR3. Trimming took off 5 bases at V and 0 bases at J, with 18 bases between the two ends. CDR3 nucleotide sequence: TGTGCCAGCAGCCGAACACAGCTTTCTACTAGCACAGATACGCAGTATTTT. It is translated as CASSRTQLSTSTDTQYF.

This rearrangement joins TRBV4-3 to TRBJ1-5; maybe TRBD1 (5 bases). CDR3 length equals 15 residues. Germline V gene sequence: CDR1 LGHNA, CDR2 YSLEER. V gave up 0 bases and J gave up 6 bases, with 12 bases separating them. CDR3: CASSQDVKGSQPQHF. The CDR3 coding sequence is TGCGCCAGCAGCCAAGATGTTAAGGGGAGTCAGCCCCAGCATTTT.

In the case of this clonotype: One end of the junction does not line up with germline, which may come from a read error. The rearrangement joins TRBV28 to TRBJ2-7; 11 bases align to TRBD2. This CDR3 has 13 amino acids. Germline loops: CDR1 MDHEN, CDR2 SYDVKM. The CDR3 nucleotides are TGTGCCAGCAGCCACCCTAGCGGGAGGCGTGGGAACTTC. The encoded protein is CASSHPSGRRGNF.

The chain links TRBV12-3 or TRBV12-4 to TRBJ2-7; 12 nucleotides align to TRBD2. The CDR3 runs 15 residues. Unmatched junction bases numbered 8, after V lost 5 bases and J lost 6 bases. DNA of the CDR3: TGTGCCAGCAGTCTCCCTACTAGCGGGAGGTTCGAGCAGTACTTC. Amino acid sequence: CASSLPTSGRFEQYF.